This T cell receptor (beta chain) was recorded in a study of blood T cell repertoires in COVID-19. At the level of the study: PBMCs, B-cell-depleted T cells, or T cells were the source of the cDNA or gDNA that made up the material.

Authors' data handling: Scientists estimated how many nucleated cells there were by amplifying reference gene primers. Method: immunoSEQ multiplex PCR; TCRdb's copy keeps in-frame clones and lacks some. V, J and clone size reflect that table, while D and trimming were determined from the DNA. The table includes 110,000 or so clones, 84% detected once. V lost 4 bases to trimming and J lost 4 bases, with 7 bases between them. Per the germline V gene, CDR1 is SGHTA and CDR2 is FQGNSA. This CDR3 region has 12 residues. V and J are TRBV7-2 and TRBJ1-2; D call uncertain. This sequence originates from a woman in her 40s with acute or convalescent COVID-19. The sample was peripheral blood. CDR3: CASSSNTYGYTF. CDR3 sequence (DNA): TGTGCCAGCAGCTCCAACACCTATGGCTACACCTTC.